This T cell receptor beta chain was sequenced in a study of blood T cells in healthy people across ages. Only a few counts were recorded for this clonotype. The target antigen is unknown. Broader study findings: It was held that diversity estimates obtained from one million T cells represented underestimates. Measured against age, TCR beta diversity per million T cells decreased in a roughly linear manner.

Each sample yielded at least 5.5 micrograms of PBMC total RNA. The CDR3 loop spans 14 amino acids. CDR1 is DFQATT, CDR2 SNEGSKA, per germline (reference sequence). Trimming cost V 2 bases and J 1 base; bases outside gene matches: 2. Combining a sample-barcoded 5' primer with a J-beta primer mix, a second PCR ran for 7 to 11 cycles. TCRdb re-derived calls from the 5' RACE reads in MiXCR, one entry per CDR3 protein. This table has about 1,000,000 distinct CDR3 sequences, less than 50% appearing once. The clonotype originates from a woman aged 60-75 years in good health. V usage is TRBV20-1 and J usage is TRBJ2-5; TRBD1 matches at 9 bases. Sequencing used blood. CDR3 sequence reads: CSARTGGPQETQYF. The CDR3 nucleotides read TGCAGTGCTAGAACAGGGGGCCCCCAAGAGACCCAGTACTTC.